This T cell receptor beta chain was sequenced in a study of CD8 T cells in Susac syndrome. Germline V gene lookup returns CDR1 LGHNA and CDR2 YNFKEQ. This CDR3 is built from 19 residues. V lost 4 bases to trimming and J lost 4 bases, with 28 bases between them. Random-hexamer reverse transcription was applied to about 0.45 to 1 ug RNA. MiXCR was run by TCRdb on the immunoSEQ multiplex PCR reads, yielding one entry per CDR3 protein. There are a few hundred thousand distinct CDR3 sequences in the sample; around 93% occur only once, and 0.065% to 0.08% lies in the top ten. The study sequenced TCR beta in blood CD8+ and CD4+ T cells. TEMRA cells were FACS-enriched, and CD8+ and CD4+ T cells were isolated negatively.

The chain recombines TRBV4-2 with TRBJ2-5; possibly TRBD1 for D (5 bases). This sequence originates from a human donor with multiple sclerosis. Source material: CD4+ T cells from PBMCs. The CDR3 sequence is CASSRLEVGRGSPGETQYF. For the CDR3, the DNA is TGTGCCAGCAGCCGTCTCGAAGTGGGGCGCGGTAGCCCGGGAGAGACCCAGTACTTC.